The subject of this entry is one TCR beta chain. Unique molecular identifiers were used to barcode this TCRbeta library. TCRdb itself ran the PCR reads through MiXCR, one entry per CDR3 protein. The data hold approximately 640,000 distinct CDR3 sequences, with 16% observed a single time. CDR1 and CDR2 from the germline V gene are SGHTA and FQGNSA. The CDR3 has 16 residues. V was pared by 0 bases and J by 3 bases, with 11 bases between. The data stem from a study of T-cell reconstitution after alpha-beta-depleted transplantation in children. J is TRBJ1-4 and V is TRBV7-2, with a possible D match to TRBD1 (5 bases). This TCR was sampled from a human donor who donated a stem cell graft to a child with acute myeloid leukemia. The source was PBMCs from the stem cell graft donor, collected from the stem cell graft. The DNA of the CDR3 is TGTGCCAGCAGCTTAGCGGGAGGGGCGGCTAATGAAAAACTGTTTTTT. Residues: CASSLAGGAANEKLFF.